These 14 T cell receptor beta chains were all obtained from the same sample, sequenced in a study of T cell changes during pregnancy in multiple sclerosis (dated by TCRdb to the late 2010s). The library was built by means of the immunoSEQ multiplex PCR assay. TCRdb took over this immuneACCESS table, retaining in-frame rearrangements with V and J assigned. Such tables are incomplete; in checked studies, under half of the missing clones stem from an unresolved V gene, and the remainder is unexplained. The sample table shows 75,000 to 90,000 clones, and about 90% are seen once. Around 3.4% of the sample is in the top ten clones. The sequenced sample was PBMCs, obtained in the first trimester of pregnancy. Receptors originate from a female donor in good health, serving as a control in a pregnancy study. Some clones in this sample may be carry-over from other donors' samples.

The chain joins TRBV4-3 to TRBJ1-4; D gene ambiguous. Germline V gives CDR1 LGHNA, CDR2 YSLEER. The germline V and J ends were trimmed by 0 bases and 8 bases, with 16 bases remaining between them. This CDR3 is built from 16 residues. This CDR3 reads CASSQDPWEGGEKLFF. The CDR3 DNA follows: TGCGCCAGCAGCCAAGATCCTTGGGAGGGCGGCGAAAAACTGTTTTTT.

The chain has TRBV4-1 and TRBJ2-1; 11 positions match TRBD2. The CDR3 spans 16 residues. J gave up 4 bases and V 1 base, and 3 bases lay outside the gene matches. Germline V gene lookup returns CDR1 MGHRA and CDR2 YSYEKL. The CDR3: CASSQGVAGGYNEQFF. CDR3 sequence (DNA): TGCGCCAGCAGCCAAGGTGTAGCGGGAGGGTACAATGAGCAGTTCTTC.

This clone has a single count. The chain couples TRBV11-2 to TRBJ2-7; D possibly corresponds to TRBD1 (6 bases). The CDR3 totals 13 residues. V dropped 1 base and J dropped 6 bases, with 10 bases sitting between them. Germline CDR1 reads SGHAT; CDR2 reads FQNNGV. The CDR3 protein is CASSLAEQGEQYF. Here the CDR3 DNA reads TGTGCCAGCAGCTTAGCAGAACAGGGCGAGCAGTACTTC.

The gene calls are TRBV7-9 and TRBJ1-4, with 7 bases that match TRBD1. Germline CDR1 SEHNR, CDR2 FQNEAQ (reference sequence). The CDR3 is 15 residues long. With 4 bases clipped from V and 8 bases from J, the junction kept 10 bases outside the gene matches. CDR3 sequence (DNA): TGTGCCAGCAGCTCTATAGACAGGGTAGGGGAAAAACTGTTTTTT. It yields the protein CASSSIDRVGEKLFF.

This chain joins TRBV9 and TRBJ1-3, with TRBD1 as a possible D gene (5 bases). Looked up from germline, CDR1 is SGDLS and CDR2 is YYNGEE. V lost 0 bases and J lost 0, with 10 bases in between. The CDR3 is 16 residues long. DNA for the CDR3: TGTGCCAGCAGCGTAGGATGGGGACTCTCTGGAAACACCATATATTTT. This sequence encodes CASSVGWGLSGNTIYF. Full variable domain (outside the CDR3, taken from reference TRBV9 and TRBJ1-3): DSGVTQTPKHLITATGQRVTLRCSPRSGDLSVYWYQQSLDQGLQFLIQYYNGEERAKGNILERFSAQQFPDLHSELNLSSLELGDSALYFCASSVGWGLSGNTIYFGEGSWLTVV.

This sequence joins TRBV7-9 and TRBJ2-7; 7 bases are shared with TRBD1. The junction had 4 bases not matched to a gene; V was cut back by 3 bases and J by 5 bases. Per the germline V gene, CDR1 is SEHNR and CDR2 is FQNEAQ (reference sequence). The CDR3 runs to 13 residues. CDR3: CASSLGQGDEQYF. CDR3 bases: TGTGCCAGCAGCTTGGGTCAGGGGGACGAGCAGTACTTC.

This chain links TRBV7-9 with TRBJ1-5; a weak D match, TRBD1 (5 bases). The germline V gene has CDR1 SEHNR and CDR2 FQNEAQ (reference sequence). The length of the CDR3 is 13 residues. The germline V and J ends were trimmed by 1 base and 6 bases, with 7 bases remaining between them. The CDR3 DNA reads TGTGCCAGCAGCTTAGGGGGGGTTCAGCCCCAGCATTTT. Translation gives CASSLGGVQPQHF.

The V gene is TRBV29-1, the J gene TRBJ1-4; 7 bases match TRBD1. Unmatched junction bases numbered 10, after V lost 8 bases and J lost 4 bases. CDR1 is SQVTM and CDR2 is ANQGSEA in the germline V gene. This CDR3 has 14 residues. The CDR3 nucleotides are TGCAGCATTAAAGGGACAGCCGATAATGAAAAACTGTTTTTT. It yields the protein CSIKGTADNEKLFF.

This chain uses TRBV30 with TRBJ2-7, with a weak D call TRBD1 (6 bases). Trimming removed 0 bases at V and 2 bases at J, with 11 bases between. Germline V gives CDR1 GTSNPN, CDR2 SVGIG (reference sequence). There are 14 residues in the CDR3. This CDR3 is CAWSVKQGPYEQYF. CDR3 nucleotide sequence: TGTGCCTGGAGTGTAAAACAGGGACCCTACGAGCAGTACTTC.

This chain links TRBV4-1 with TRBJ1-1, with D unclear. The CDR3 is 13 amino acids. Germline V gene data show CDR1 as MGHRA and CDR2 as YSYEKL. The germline V and J ends were trimmed by 8 bases and 0 bases, with 10 bases remaining between them. The CDR3 sequence is CASRTIMNTEAFF. DNA for the CDR3: TGCGCCAGCCGTACAATTATGAACACTGAAGCTTTCTTT.

This chain joins TRBV5-4 and TRBJ2-3, with 7 bases identical to TRBD2. V was clipped by 3 bases and J by 5 bases; unmatched bases: 12. CDR3 length: 16 residues. Per germline, CDR1 SGHNT and CDR2 YYREEE (reference sequence). CDR3 DNA: TGTGCCAGCAGCTCCCCTTCGGGGGGATTTGGAGATACGCAGTATTTT. It codes for CASSSPSGGFGDTQYF.

J is TRBJ1-5 and V is TRBV6-1, with 7 bases matching TRBD1. Germline CDR1 reads MNHNS; CDR2 reads SASEGT. The CDR3 consists of 15 residues. Losses at the gene ends were 3 bases for V and 8 bases for J; bases not matched to a gene: 10. Here the CDR3 reads CASSDRQGEWEPQHF. CDR3 sequence (DNA): TGTGCCAGCAGTGATCGGCAGGGGGAATGGGAGCCCCAGCATTTT.

V usage is TRBV7-2 and J usage is TRBJ2-7, with 7 bases aligning to TRBD1. The CDR3 has 15 amino acids. CDR1 and CDR2 from the germline V gene are SGHTA and FQGNSA. V lost 4 bases and J lost 2; bases outside the gene matches: 8. The CDR3 protein is CASSSRDRFTYEQYF. The CDR3 DNA is TGTGCCAGCAGCTCACGGGACAGATTTACCTACGAGCAGTACTTC.

The count of this clone is one. V and J are TRBV19 and TRBJ1-1; weak D call: TRBD1 (6 bases). CDR1 is LNHDA and CDR2 is SQIVND in the germline V gene (reference sequence). V lost 0 bases and J lost 4, with 9 bases in between. The CDR3 has 14 amino acids. The CDR3 DNA reads TGTGCCAGTAGTATAGAGGGGGCGTTCACTGAAGCTTTCTTT. It encodes CASSIEGAFTEAFF.